The clone carrying this T cell receptor (beta chain) was counted once. Its antigen is currently unknown. CDR3 length: 16 residues. Germline assignment: CDR1 LGHNA and CDR2 YNFKEQ. Trimming removed 4 bases from V and 5 bases from J; junction bases left unmatched: 9. This entry is derived from a study of regulatory dendritic cells for organ transplantation. Whole-study results and caveats: Memory T cells were less diverse than naive, with memory CD8+ most oligoclonal.

Using immunoSEQ multiplex PCR, the repertoire was profiled, and TCRdb retains in-frame clones only, with some absent. The data hold some 35,000 clones, with under 95% observed a single time. This TCR came from a human donor in good health. V gene TRBV4-2 combines with J gene TRBJ2-1; 9 nucleotides line up with TRBD1. Sequencing was carried out using naive CD8+ T cells from blood. Sample subset: CD45RA+ naive T cells. In nucleotides, the CDR3 is TGTGCCAGCAGCCTAATACAGGGGGCTTTTGACAATGAGCAGTTCTTC. Translation gives CASSLIQGAFDNEQFF.